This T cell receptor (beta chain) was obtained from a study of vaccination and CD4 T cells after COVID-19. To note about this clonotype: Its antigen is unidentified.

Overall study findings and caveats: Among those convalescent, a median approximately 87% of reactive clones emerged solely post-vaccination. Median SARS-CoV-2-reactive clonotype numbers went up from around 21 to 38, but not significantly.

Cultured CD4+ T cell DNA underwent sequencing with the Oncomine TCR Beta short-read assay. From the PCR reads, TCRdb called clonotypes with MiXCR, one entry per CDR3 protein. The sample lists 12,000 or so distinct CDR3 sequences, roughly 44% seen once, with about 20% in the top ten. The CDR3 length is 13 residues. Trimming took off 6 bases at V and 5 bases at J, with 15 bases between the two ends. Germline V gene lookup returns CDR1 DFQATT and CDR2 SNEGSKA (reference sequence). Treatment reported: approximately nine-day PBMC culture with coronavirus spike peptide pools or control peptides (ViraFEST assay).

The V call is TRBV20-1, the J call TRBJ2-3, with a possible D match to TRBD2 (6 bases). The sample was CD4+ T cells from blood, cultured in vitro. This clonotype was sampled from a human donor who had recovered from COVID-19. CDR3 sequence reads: CSAQLAKEDTQYF. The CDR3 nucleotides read TGCAGTGCCCAACTAGCAAAGGAAGATACGCAGTATTTT.